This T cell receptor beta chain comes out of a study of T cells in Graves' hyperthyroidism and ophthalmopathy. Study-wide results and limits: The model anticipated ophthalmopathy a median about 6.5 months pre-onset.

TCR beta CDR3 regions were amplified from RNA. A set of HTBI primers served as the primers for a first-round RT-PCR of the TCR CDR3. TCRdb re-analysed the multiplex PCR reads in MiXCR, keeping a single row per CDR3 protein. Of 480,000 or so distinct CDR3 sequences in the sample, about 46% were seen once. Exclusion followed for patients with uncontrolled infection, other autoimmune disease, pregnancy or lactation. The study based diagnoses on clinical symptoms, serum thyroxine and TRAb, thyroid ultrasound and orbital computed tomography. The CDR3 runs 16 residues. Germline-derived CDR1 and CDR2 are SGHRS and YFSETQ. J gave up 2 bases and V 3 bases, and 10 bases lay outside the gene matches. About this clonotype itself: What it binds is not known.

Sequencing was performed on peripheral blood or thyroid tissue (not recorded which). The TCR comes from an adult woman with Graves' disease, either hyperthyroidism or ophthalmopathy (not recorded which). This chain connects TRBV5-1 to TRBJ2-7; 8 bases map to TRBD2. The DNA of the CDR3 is TGCGCCAGCAGCTCCCTAGCGGGCCTATCCCCCTACGAGCAGTACTTC. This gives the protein CASSSLAGLSPYEQYF.